At least ten counts were recorded for the clone carrying this T cell receptor beta chain. These data originate in a study of regulatory T cells in long-lasting Graves disease. Documented time point: newly diagnosed GD, antithyroid drugs for less than 3 months. Preparation of the TCR library used RNA extracted from PBMCs. iRepertoire HTBI primers and Arm-PCR of CDR3 regions built TCR beta libraries. In TCRdb, the multiplex PCR reads were re-called with MiXCR into one record per CDR3 protein. Among approximately 270,000 distinct CDR3 sequences listed, approximately 20% were seen once. These data were also reused for a study on T cells in Graves' hyperthyroidism and ophthalmopathy.

The sequence derives from a woman in her 30s with Graves disease. The starting material was peripheral blood mononuclear cells (PBMCs), obtained at new diagnosis, from a patient treated with antithyroid drugs.

DNA for the CDR3: TGTGCCAGCAGTTACAGCCGGGGAAGGAGGAACACTGAAGCTTTCTTT. This gives the protein CASSYSRGRRNTEAFF. The genes are TRBV6-9 and TRBJ1-1, with unresolved D. This CDR3 is 16 amino acids long. The V end lost 3 bases, the J end lost 1 base, and 15 bases lay between the germline ends. Germline lookup yields CDR1 MNHGY and CDR2 SVAAGI.